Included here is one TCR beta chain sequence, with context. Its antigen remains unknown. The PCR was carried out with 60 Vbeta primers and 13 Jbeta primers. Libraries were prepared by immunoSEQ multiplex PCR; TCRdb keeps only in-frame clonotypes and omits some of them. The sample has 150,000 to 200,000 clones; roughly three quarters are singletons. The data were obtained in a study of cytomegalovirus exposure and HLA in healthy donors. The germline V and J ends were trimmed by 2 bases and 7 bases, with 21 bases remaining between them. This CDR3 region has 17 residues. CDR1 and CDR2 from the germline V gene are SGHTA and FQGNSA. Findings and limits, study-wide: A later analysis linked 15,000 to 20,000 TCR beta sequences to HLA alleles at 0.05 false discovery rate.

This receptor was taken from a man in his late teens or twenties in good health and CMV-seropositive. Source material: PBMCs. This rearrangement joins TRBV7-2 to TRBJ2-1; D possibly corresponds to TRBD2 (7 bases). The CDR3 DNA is TGTGCCAGCAGCTTATCCCCCCGGGGGCCCGGGGGGAATGAGCAGTTCTTC. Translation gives CASSLSPRGPGGNEQFF.